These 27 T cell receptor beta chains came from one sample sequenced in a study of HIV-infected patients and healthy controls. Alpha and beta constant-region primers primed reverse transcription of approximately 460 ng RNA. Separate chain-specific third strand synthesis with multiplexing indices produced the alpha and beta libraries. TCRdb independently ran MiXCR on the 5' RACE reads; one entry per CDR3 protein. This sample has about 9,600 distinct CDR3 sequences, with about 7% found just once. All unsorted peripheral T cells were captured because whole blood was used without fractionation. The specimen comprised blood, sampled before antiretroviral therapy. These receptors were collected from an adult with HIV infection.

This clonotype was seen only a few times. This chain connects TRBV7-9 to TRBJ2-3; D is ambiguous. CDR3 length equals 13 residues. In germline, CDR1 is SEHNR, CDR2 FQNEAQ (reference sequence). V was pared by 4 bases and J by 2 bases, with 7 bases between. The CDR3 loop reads CASSSPLTDTQYF. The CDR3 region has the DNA TGTGCCAGCAGCTCACCCCTCACAGATACGCAGTATTTT.

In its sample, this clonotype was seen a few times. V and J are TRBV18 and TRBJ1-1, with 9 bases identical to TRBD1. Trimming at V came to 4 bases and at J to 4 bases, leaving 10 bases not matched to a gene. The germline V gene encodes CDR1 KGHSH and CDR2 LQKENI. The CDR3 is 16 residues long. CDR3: CASSRNSQGAPTEAFF. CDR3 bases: TGTGCCAGCTCACGAAACTCACAGGGGGCTCCCACTGAAGCTTTCTTT.

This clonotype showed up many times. The CDR3 DNA reads TGCAGTGCTAGAAAGATCGGGGGAGATAGCAATCAGCCCCAGCATTTT. This translates into CSARKIGGDSNQPQHF. The chain carries TRBV20-1 and TRBJ1-5, with D possibly TRBD1 on 5 matching bases. Trimming shortened V by 2 bases and J by 0 bases, and 14 bases separated the two germline ends. Germline V lookup: CDR1 DFQATT, CDR2 SNEGSKA (reference sequence). The CDR3 length is 16 residues.

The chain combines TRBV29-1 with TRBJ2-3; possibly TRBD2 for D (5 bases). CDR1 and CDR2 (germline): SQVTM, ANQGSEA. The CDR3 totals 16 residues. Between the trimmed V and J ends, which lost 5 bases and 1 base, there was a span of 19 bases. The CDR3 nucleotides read TGCAGCGTTCGACGGGGATCTTCCTACCGCACAGATACGCAGTATTTT. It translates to CSVRRGSSYRTDTQYF.

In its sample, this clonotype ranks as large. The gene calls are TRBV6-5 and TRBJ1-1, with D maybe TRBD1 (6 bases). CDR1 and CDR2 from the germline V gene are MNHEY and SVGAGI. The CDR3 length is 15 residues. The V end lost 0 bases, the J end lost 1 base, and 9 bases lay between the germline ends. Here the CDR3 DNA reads TGTGCCAGCAGTTACTCAAAGGGGGGGAACACTGAAGCTTTCTTT. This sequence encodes CASSYSKGGNTEAFF.

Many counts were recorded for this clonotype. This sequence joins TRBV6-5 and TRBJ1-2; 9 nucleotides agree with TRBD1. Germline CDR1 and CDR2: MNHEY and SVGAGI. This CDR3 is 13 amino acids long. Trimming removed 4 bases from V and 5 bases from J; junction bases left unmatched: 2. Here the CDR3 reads CASSFGQGYGYTF. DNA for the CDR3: TGTGCCAGCAGTTTTGGACAGGGGTATGGCTACACCTTC.

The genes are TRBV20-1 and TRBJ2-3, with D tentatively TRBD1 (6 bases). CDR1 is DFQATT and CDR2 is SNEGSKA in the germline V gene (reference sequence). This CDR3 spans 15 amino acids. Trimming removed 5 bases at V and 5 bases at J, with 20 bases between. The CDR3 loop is CSASPGRGGVDTQYF. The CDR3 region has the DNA TGCAGTGCTTCGCCCGGCAGGGGCGGAGTAGATACGCAGTATTTT.

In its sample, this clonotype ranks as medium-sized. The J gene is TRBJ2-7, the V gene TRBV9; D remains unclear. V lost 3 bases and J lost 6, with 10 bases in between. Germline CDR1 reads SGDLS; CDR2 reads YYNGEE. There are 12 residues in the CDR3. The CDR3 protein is CASSADRSEQYF. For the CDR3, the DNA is TGTGCCAGCAGCGCCGACCGTTCCGAGCAGTACTTC.

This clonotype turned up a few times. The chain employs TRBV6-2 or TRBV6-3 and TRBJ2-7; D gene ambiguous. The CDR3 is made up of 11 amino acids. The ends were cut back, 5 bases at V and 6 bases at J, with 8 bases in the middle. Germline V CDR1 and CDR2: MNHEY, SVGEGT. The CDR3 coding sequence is TGTGCCAGCAGTCCCCAGCGCGAGCAGTACTTC. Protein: CASSPQREQYF.

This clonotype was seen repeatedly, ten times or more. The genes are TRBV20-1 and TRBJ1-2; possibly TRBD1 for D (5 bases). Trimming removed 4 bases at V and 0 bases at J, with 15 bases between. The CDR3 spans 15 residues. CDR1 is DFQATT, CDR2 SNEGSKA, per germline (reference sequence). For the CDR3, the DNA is TGCAGTGCTACCTGGAGAGGGGCCCCTAACTATGGCTACACCTTC. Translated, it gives CSATWRGAPNYGYTF.

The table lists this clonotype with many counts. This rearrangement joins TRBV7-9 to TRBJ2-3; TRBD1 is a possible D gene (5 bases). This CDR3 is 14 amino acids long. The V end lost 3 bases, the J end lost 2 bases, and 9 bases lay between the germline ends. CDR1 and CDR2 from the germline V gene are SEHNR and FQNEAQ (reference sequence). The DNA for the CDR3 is TGTGCCAGCAGCTTGCTAGGGGACACAGATACGCAGTATTTT. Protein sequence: CASSLLGDTDTQYF.

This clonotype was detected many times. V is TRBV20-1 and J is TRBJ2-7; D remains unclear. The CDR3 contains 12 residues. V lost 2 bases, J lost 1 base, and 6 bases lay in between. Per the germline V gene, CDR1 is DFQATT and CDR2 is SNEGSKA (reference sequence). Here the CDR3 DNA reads TGCAGTGCTAGATTTATATCCTACGAGCAGTACTTC. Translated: CSARFISYEQYF.

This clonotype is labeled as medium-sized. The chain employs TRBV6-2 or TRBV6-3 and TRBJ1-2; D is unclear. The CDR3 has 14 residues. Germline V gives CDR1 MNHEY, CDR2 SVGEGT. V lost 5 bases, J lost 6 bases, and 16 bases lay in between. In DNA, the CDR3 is TGTGCCAGCAGTCGAGGCGGGTCCTACGATGGCTACACCTTC. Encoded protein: CASSRGGSYDGYTF.

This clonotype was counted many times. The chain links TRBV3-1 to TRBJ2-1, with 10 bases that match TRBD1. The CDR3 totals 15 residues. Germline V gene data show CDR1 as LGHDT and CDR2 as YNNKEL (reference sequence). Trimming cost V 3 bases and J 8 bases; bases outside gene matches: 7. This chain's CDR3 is CASSHPGQGIHEQFF. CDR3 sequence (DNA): TGTGCCAGCAGCCACCCGGGACAGGGGATCCATGAGCAGTTCTTC.

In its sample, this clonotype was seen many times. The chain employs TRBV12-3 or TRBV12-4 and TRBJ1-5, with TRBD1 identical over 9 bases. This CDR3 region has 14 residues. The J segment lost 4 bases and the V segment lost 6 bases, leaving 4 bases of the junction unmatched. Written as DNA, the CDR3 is TGTGCCAGCAGATCTGGACAGGGGAATCAGCCCCAGCATTTT. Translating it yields CASRSGQGNQPQHF.

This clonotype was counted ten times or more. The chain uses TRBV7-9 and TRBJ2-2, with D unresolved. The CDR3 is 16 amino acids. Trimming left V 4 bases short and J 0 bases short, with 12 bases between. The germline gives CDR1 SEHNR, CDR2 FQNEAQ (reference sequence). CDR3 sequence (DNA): TGTGCCAGCAGCTCCCCACCCCGGTCGAACACCGGGGAGCTGTTTTTT. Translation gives CASSSPPRSNTGELFF. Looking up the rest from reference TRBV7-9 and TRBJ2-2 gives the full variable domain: DTGVSQNPRHKITKRGQNVTFRCDPISEHNRLYWYRQTLGQGPEFLTYFQNEAQLEKSRLLSDRFSAERPKGSFSTLEIQRTEQGDSAMYLCASSSPPRSNTGELFFGEGSRLTVL.

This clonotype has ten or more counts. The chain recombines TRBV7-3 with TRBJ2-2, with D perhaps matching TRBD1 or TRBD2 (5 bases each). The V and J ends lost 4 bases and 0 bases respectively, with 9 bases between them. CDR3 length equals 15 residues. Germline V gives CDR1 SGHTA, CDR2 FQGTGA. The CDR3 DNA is TGTGCCAGCAGCTCTGGGACGGCGAACACCGGGGAGCTGTTTTTT. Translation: CASSSGTANTGELFF.

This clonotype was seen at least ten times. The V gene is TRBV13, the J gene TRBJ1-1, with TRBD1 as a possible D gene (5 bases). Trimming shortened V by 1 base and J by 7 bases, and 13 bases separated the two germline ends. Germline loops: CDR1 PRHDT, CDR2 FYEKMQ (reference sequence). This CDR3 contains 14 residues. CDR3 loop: CASSLEFRDSEAFF. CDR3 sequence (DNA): TGTGCCAGCAGCTTAGAATTCAGGGATAGTGAAGCTTTCTTT.

The CDR3 DNA reads as TGCAGTGCTAGGCAGAGAAAAGCTTTCTTT. It specifies CSARQRKAFF. The chain uses TRBV20-1 and TRBJ1-1, with unresolved D. The CDR3 covers 10 residues. The V gene's germline CDR1 is DFQATT and CDR2 SNEGSKA (reference sequence). Trimming shortened V by 3 bases and J by 9 bases, and 8 bases separated the two germline ends.

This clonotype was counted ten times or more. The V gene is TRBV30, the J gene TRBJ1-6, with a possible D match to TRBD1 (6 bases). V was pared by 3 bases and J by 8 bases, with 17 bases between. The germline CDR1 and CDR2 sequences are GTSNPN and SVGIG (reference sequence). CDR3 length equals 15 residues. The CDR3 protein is CAWSPVGGAYSPLHF. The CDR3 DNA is TGTGCCTGGAGCCCGGTGGGGGGGGCTTATTCACCCCTCCACTTT. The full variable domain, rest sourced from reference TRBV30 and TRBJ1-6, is SQTIHQWPATLVQPVGSPLSLECTVEGTSNPNLYWYRQAAGRGLQLLFYSVGIGQISSEVPQNLSASRPQDRQFILSSKKLLLSDSGFYLCAWSPVGGAYSPLHFGNGTRLTVT.

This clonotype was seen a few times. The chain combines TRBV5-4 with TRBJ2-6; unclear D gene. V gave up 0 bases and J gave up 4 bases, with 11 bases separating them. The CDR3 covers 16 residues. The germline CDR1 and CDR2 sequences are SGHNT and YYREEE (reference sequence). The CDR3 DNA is TGTGCCAGCAGCTTGGTGGGTGGGATGGGGGCCAACGTCCTGACTTTC. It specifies CASSLVGGMGANVLTF.

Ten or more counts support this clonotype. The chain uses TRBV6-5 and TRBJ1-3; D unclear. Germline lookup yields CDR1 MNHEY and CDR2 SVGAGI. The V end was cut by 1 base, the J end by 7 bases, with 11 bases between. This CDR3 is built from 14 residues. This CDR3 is CASSYFRFSNTIYF. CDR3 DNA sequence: TGTGCCAGCAGTTACTTTCGGTTCTCGAACACCATATATTTT.

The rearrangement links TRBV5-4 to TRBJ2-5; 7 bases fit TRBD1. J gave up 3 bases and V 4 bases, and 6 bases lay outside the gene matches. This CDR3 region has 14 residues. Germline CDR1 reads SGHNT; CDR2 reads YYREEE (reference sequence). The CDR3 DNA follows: TGTGCCAGCAGCAAACCCGGGACAGAAGAGACCCAGTACTTC. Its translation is CASSKPGTEETQYF.

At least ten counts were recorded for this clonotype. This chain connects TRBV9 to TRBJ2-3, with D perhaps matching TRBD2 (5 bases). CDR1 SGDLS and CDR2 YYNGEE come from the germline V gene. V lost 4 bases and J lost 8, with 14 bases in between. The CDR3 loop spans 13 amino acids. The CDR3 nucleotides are TGTGCCAGCAGCATACTAGAGGACCCTACGCAGTATTTT. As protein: CASSILEDPTQYF.

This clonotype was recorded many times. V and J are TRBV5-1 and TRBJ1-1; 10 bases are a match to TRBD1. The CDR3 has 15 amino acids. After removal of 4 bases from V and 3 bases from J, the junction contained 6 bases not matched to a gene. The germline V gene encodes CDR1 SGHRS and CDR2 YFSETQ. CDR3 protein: CASSVRTGGDTEAFF. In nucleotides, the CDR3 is TGCGCCAGCAGCGTGAGGACAGGGGGAGACACTGAAGCTTTCTTT. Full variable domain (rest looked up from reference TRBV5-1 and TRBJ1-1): KAGVTQTPRYLIKTRGQQVTLSCSPISGHRSVSWYQQTPGQGLQFLFEYFSETQRNKGNFPGRFSGRQFSNSRSEMNVSTLELGDSALYLCASSVRTGGDTEAFFGQGTRLTVV.

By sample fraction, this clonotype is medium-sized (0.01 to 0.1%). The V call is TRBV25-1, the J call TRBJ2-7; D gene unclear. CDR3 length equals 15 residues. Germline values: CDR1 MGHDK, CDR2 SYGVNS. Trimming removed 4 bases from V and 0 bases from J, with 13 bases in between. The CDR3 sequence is CASSAPGTASYEQYF. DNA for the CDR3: TGTGCCAGCAGTGCACCAGGCACGGCCTCCTACGAGCAGTACTTC.

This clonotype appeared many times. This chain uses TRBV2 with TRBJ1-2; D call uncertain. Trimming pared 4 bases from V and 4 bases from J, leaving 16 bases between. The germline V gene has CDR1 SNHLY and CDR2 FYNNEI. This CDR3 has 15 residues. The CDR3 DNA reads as TGTGCCAGCAGTGTGTCGTGGGCGAATCTCTATGGCTACACCTTC. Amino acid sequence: CASSVSWANLYGYTF. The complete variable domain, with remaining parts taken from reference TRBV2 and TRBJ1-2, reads EPEVTQTPSHQVTQMGQEVILRCVPISNHLYFYWYRQILGQKVEFLVSFYNNEISEKSEIFDDQFSVERPDGSNFTLKIRSTKLEDSAMYFCASSVSWANLYGYTFGSGTRLTVV.